The rows below give T cell receptor beta chains drawn from one sample of a study of long-term antiretroviral therapy in people with HIV. This table comes from immunoSEQ multiplex PCR, and its TCRdb copy is limited to in-frame clones, with some not included. This table holds 14,000 or so clones, roughly three quarters found once. The sequencing used unsorted PBMCs, collected 3.1 years after starting antiretroviral therapy. Receptors originate from a man aged 40-49 years with HIV. The CDR3 runs from the conserved cysteine through the conserved F or W. D genes are given only for firm matches. Expanded clones are given a class, and other clones once, few, many or no size at all.

v_call	j_call	d_call	clone_size	cdr3_aa	cdr3_nt
TRBV19	TRBJ2-3	TRBD2	-	CASSMEAGGPTDTQYF	TGTGCCAGTAGTATGGAAGCGGGGGGGCCCACAGATACGCAGTATTTT
TRBV9	TRBJ1-2	TRBD1	-	CASSVVDRAIYGYTF	TGTGCCAGCAGCGTAGTGGACAGGGCGATCTATGGCTACACCTTC
TRBV27	TRBJ2-7	TRBD1	-	CASSEGQGNGEQYF	TGTGCCAGCAGTGAGGGACAGGGGAACGGCGAGCAGTACTTC
TRBV10-3	TRBJ1-5	-	-	CATRAANQPQHF	TGTGCCACAAGGGCGGCTAATCAGCCCCAGCATTTT
TRBV10-3	TRBJ2-2	TRBD1	-	CAISVQGATGELFF	TGTGCCATCAGTGTCCAGGGGGCCACCGGGGAGCTGTTTTTT
TRBV7-9	TRBJ1-2	-	-	CASSFNSRGYTF	TGTGCCAGCAGCTTTAACAGTCGAGGCTACACCTTC
TRBV6-6	TRBJ1-2	-	-	CAGRKLANYGYTF	TGTGCCGGACGGAAGTTAGCTAACTATGGCTACACCTTC
TRBV5-5	TRBJ2-1	-	few	CASSLVVTNEQFF	TGTGCCAGCAGCTTGGTGGTTACCAATGAGCAGTTCTTC
TRBV13	TRBJ2-1	-	-	CASSLAGNEQFF	TGTGCCAGCAGCTTGGCAGGTAATGAGCAGTTCTTC
TRBV2	TRBJ1-4	-	-	CASSATGLEKLFF	TGTGCCAGCAGTGCCACAGGGCTTGAAAAACTGTTTTTT
TRBV27	TRBJ1-5	-	-	CASSLLAGNNQPQHF	TGTGCCAGCAGTTTATTGGCAGGCAACAATCAGCCCCAGCATTTT
TRBV30	TRBJ1-2	-	-	CAWSDGADGYTF	TGTGCCTGGAGTGACGGAGCAGATGGCTACACCTTC
TRBV28	TRBJ1-5	TRBD1	few	CASSARGQTSNQPQHF	TGTGCCAGCAGCGCCCGGGGACAGACCAGCAATCAGCCCCAGCATTTT
TRBV5-1	TRBJ2-7	TRBD1	-	CASSLAGDRVPYEQYF	TGCGCCAGCAGCTTGGCTGGAGACAGGGTCCCCTACGAGCAGTACTTC
TRBV6-1	TRBJ1-2	-	few	CASSEIYTGSGYGYTF	TGTGCCAGCAGTGAAATCTATACAGGGAGCGGCTATGGCTACACCTTC
TRBV2	TRBJ1-2	-	-	CASSEVAGIEGGYTF	TGTGCCAGCAGTGAGGTGGCAGGGATAGAGGGTGGCTACACCTTC
TRBV5-1	TRBJ2-7	TRBD1	-	CASSLNWDSSYEQYF	TGCGCCAGCAGCTTGAATTGGGACAGCTCCTACGAGCAGTACTTC
TRBV4-1	TRBJ1-4	TRBD1	-	CASSQSPTGGDEKLFF	TGCGCCAGCAGCCAATCCCCCACAGGGGGCGATGAAAAACTGTTTTTT
TRBV19	TRBJ1-1	-	-	CASSPSTATEAFF	TGTGCCAGTAGTCCTTCGACAGCCACTGAAGCTTTCTTT
TRBV10-1	TRBJ2-2	TRBD2	-	CASSRGGPGVTGELFF	TGCGCCAGCAGCCGCGGGGGGCCCGGGGTCACCGGGGAGCTGTTTTTT
TRBV6-5	TRBJ2-1	-	-	CASSYYLPGHEQFF	TGTGCCAGCAGTTACTATCTCCCGGGGCATGAGCAGTTCTTC
TRBV6-1	TRBJ1-4	-	few	CASSKQGTNEKLFF	TGTGCCAGCAGTAAACAGGGAACTAATGAAAAACTGTTTTTT
TRBV28	TRBJ2-2	-	-	CASSSPSGGGGELFF	TGTGCCAGCAGCTCCCCTTCTGGGGGTGGCGGGGAGCTGTTTTTT
TRBV13	TRBJ2-1	TRBD2	-	CASSPGLAGTNEQFF	TGTGCCAGCAGCCCCGGACTAGCGGGAACCAATGAGCAGTTCTTC
TRBV6-6	TRBJ1-2	-	-	CASRGGPGRYGYTF	TGTGCCAGCAGGGGAGGGCCCGGACGTTATGGCTACACCTTC
TRBV2	TRBJ1-1	-	-	CASSERADYTEAFF	TGTGCCAGCAGTGAAAGGGCTGACTACACTGAAGCTTTCTTT
TRBV5-6	TRBJ2-1	TRBD2	-	CASSFGLASVSEQFF	TGTGCCAGCAGCTTCGGACTAGCGTCGGTTTCTGAGCAGTTCTTC
TRBV4-1	TRBJ1-1	TRBD1	-	CASSLTTGPTEAFF	TGCGCCAGCAGCCTTACGACAGGGCCCACTGAAGCTTTCTTT